These 9 T cell receptor beta chains were sequenced from one sample in a study of OX40 agonist ivuxolimab in advanced cancers. TCRdb keeps only in-frame clones here, not all; method: immunoSEQ multiplex PCR. The sample carries tens of thousands of clones, more than 70% recorded once. Sequenced here: CD4+ or CD8+ T cells sorted from blood, sampled in a trial of the OX40 agonist ivuxolimab. These receptors came from an adult with an advanced solid tumor such as melanoma, head and neck, liver or kidney cancer.

The chain combines TRBV19 with TRBJ2-7; D may be TRBD1 or TRBD2 (6 bases each). The CDR3 totals 14 residues. The germline V gene has CDR1 LNHDA and CDR2 SQIVND (reference sequence). The V gene lost 3 bases and the J gene lost 2 bases, with 11 bases spanning the gap. The CDR3 reads CASSIEGGPYEQYF. The CDR3 nucleotides are TGTGCCAGTAGTATTGAGGGGGGACCCTACGAGCAGTACTTC.

This clone was observed a handful of times. The V and J genes are TRBV10-3 and TRBJ1-5; TRBD1 might be the D (5 bases). Germline CDR1 reads ENHRY; CDR2 reads SYGVKD. This CDR3 has 14 amino acids. V lost 4 bases to trimming and J lost 7 bases, with 14 bases between them. CDR3 sequence (DNA): TGTGCCATCAGTGGCGACAGCGGTCCACAGCCCCAGCATTTT. Its translation is CAISGDSGPQPQHF.

V and J are TRBV7-2 and TRBJ2-1; the D is unclear. Germline loops: CDR1 SGHTA, CDR2 FQGNSA. Trimming pared 5 bases from V and 4 bases from J, leaving 3 bases between. This CDR3 region has 11 residues. This chain's CDR3 is CASSKYNEQFF. Here the CDR3 DNA reads TGTGCCAGCAGCAAATACAATGAGCAGTTCTTC.

This chain uses TRBV11-2 with TRBJ2-2; possible D gene TRBD2, 7 bases. The V end lost 5 bases, the J end lost 1 base, and 17 bases lay between the germline ends. This CDR3 has 17 amino acids. CDR1 and CDR2 from the germline V gene are SGHAT and FQNNGV. This chain's CDR3 is CASSLKTGGQNTGELFF. The CDR3 coding sequence is TGTGCCAGCAGCCTGAAAACGGGGGGCCAGAACACCGGGGAGCTGTTTTTT. The variable domain in full, completed from reference TRBV11-2 and TRBJ2-2, reads EAGVAQSPRYKIIEKRQSVAFWCNPISGHATLYWYQQILGQGPKLLIQFQNNGVVDDSQLPKDRFSAERLKGVDSTLKIQPAKLEDSAVYLCASSLKTGGQNTGELFFGEGSRLTVL.

J is TRBJ2-3 and V is TRBV7-9, with 7 bases aligning to TRBD1. This CDR3 has 16 residues. The junction had 16 bases not matched to a gene; V was cut back by 2 bases and J by 11 bases. The germline V gene has CDR1 SEHNR and CDR2 FQNEAQ (reference sequence). As DNA, the CDR3 is TGTGCCAGCAGCTTAATTGAAGGGGGCCACCTTAGGGAGCAGTATTTT. Translation gives CASSLIEGGHLREQYF.

This clone has just a few counts. CDR3 sequence: CATRLAGNNEQFF. CDR3 in DNA: TGCGCCACCCGACTAGCGGGGAACAATGAGCAGTTCTTC. The chain is built from TRBV10-2 and TRBJ2-1; TRBD2 matches 11 bases. The CDR3 runs 13 residues. Germline V gene sequence: CDR1 WSHSY, CDR2 SAAADI. V was clipped by 10 bases and J by 5 bases; unmatched bases: 4.

This sequence joins TRBV30 and TRBJ1-5; the D gene is possibly TRBD1 (5 bases). The CDR3 runs 13 residues. Trimming removed 3 bases from V and 5 bases from J, with 11 bases in between. Germline loops: CDR1 GTSNPN, CDR2 SVGIG (reference sequence). The CDR3 DNA reads as TGTGCCTGGAGCGACGGGGGGGATCAGCCCCAGCATTTT. It translates to CAWSDGGDQPQHF.

The gene calls are TRBV4-3 and TRBJ1-4; 8 positions match TRBD1. CDR3 length: 16 amino acids. Per the germline V gene, CDR1 is LGHNA and CDR2 is YSLEER. The V gene end was trimmed by 3 bases and the J gene end by 5 bases; junction bases not matched to a gene: 8. CDR3 nucleotide sequence: TGCGCCAGCAGCCAGGACGGACAGGGACTAAATGAAAAACTGTTTTTT. Translated, it gives CASSQDGQGLNEKLFF.

V usage is TRBV4-3 and J usage is TRBJ2-5, with D possibly being TRBD2 (7 bases). Germline V gene lookup returns CDR1 LGHNA and CDR2 YSLEER. This CDR3 spans 14 amino acids. V was shortened by 4 bases and J by 9 bases, with 18 bases between the two germline ends. In nucleotides, the CDR3 is TGCGCCAGCAGCCCCCGGGGGGCAGCGTCGGCCCAGTACTTC. This sequence encodes CASSPRGAASAQYF.